A single sample is the source of the 26 T cell receptor beta chains below, sequenced in a study of beta chain features in type 1 diabetes. TCRB transcripts that were expressed got sequenced, as all of the isolated RNA had been reverse transcribed. Sequencing used immunoSEQ multiplex PCR; TCRdb keeps in-frame clones, though not all of them. The sample records under 900,000 clones, roughly 17% being singletons. The source material was naive CD4+ T cells from blood. Receptors originate from a woman between 18 and 30 years old in good health.

This clone turned up a few times. The CDR3 DNA reads as TGTGCCAGCAGCCCGGCCGGGACAGTTTCCTACGAGCAGTACTTC. Translation: CASSPAGTVSYEQYF. This chain joins TRBV7-2 and TRBJ2-7; 7 bases are a match to TRBD1. The CDR3 loop spans 15 amino acids. In germline, CDR1 is SGHTA, CDR2 FQGNSA. The V segment lost 5 bases and the J segment 1 base; nucleotides outside the gene matches: 8.

The chain employs TRBV7-9 and TRBJ2-5; TRBD2 agrees at 8 bases. V lost 4 bases, J lost 1 base, and 5 bases stayed unmatched. From germline, CDR1 is SEHNR and CDR2 FQNEAQ (reference sequence). The CDR3 extends over 15 amino acids. Here the CDR3 reads CASSSRSGAQETQYF. For the CDR3, the DNA is TGTGCCAGCAGCTCGCGTAGCGGGGCCCAAGAGACCCAGTACTTC.

This clone occurred a few times. CDR3 nucleotide sequence: TGTGCCAGCAGCTCAGCGAGGGGCGGACCCGGCCGCGAGCAGTACTTC. The encoded protein is CASSSARGGPGREQYF. The chain joins TRBV7-2 to TRBJ2-7; D may correspond to TRBD1 or TRBD2 (5 bases each). This CDR3 has 16 residues. The germline V gene encodes CDR1 SGHTA and CDR2 FQGNSA. Between the trimmed V and J ends, which lost 4 bases and 6 bases, there was a span of 22 bases.

The chain has TRBV10-3 and TRBJ2-1; D is possibly TRBD1 (5 bases). From germline, CDR1 is ENHRY and CDR2 SYGVKD. The CDR3 covers 15 residues. Deletions cut 2 bases from V and 4 bases from J, with 12 bases between. CDR3 nucleotide sequence: TGTGCCATCAGTGAGGTCCAGGGATCGTACAATGAGCAGTTCTTC. Translating it yields CAISEVQGSYNEQFF.

The V gene is TRBV5-1, the J gene TRBJ1-1; possibly TRBD1 for D (6 bases). The V and J ends lost 4 bases and 1 base respectively, with 11 bases between them. From germline, CDR1 is SGHRS and CDR2 YFSETQ. The CDR3 covers 14 residues. CDR3 in amino acids: CASSTPTGNTEAFF. The CDR3 coding sequence is TGCGCCAGCAGCACCCCGACAGGGAACACTGAAGCTTTCTTT.

This clone was seen a few times. V is TRBV6-5 and J is TRBJ1-5; TRBD1 matches 8 bases. Per germline, CDR1 MNHEY and CDR2 SVGAGI. The trim removed 6 bases at V and 6 bases at J, leaving 4 bases unmatched. The CDR3 sequence is 13 residues long. Here the CDR3 DNA reads TGTGCCAGCAGCTACGACAGGGGTCAGCCCCAGCATTTT. Translated, it gives CASSYDRGQPQHF.

The rearrangement uses TRBV4-2 and TRBJ1-1; D may be TRBD1 (5 bases). This CDR3 contains 16 residues. CDR1 and CDR2 from the germline V gene are LGHNA and YNFKEQ. Trimming took 0 bases from V and 5 from J, leaving 16 bases between them. The CDR3 reads CASSQDQGRGRTEAFF. Here the CDR3 DNA reads TGTGCCAGCAGCCAAGATCAGGGTCGGGGGAGGACTGAAGCTTTCTTT.

A word on this clone: This sample includes further DNA sequences coding for the same CDR3. The genes are TRBV19 and TRBJ2-5; TRBD2 matches at 10 bases. The V gene's germline CDR1 is LNHDA and CDR2 SQIVND (reference sequence). CDR3 length: 14 amino acids. The CDR3 coding sequence is TGTGCTAGTGGGGTAGCGGGAGGTCATCGGACCCAGTACTTC. Protein: CASGVAGGHRTQYF.

V is TRBV5-6 and J is TRBJ1-5; no definite D call. The CDR3 has 15 residues. Germline CDR1 is SGHDT and CDR2 is YYEEEE. The V gene lost 3 bases and the J gene lost 0 bases, with 10 bases spanning the gap. Here the CDR3 reads CASSSSGFSNQPQHF. The CDR3 DNA reads TGTGCCAGCAGCTCCTCAGGCTTTAGCAATCAGCCCCAGCATTTT.

This sequence joins TRBV7-9 and TRBJ2-4; 7 nucleotides align to TRBD2. The trim removed 4 bases at V and 0 bases at J, leaving 3 bases unmatched. Germline lookup yields CDR1 SEHNR and CDR2 FQNEAQ (reference sequence). The CDR3 spans 15 residues. The CDR3 DNA reads as TGTGCCAGCAGCTCCTGGGGGGGAGCCAAAAACATTCAGTACTTC. It is translated as CASSSWGGAKNIQYF. Drawing the rest from reference TRBV7-9 and TRBJ2-4, the complete variable domain is DTGVSQNPRHKITKRGQNVTFRCDPISEHNRLYWYRQTLGQGPEFLTYFQNEAQLEKSRLLSDRFSAERPKGSFSTLEIQRTEQGDSAMYLCASSSWGGAKNIQYFGAGTRLSVL.

The chain employs TRBV5-1 and TRBJ2-5; D uncertain. Germline CDR1 is SGHRS and CDR2 is YFSETQ. This CDR3 spans 13 amino acids. V lost 4 bases, J lost 5 bases, and 12 bases lay in between. The CDR3 nucleotides read TGCGCCAGCAGCCCGGCGTCGCGCGAGACCCAGTACTTC. This encodes CASSPASRETQYF.

This clone occurred a few times. The CDR3, as DNA: TGTGCCACCAGCAGTAGCGGGAGGGCCAAGTTCTTC. As protein: CATSSSGRAKFF. The rearrangement uses TRBV15 and TRBJ2-1; TRBD2 aligns across 11 bases. CDR1 and CDR2 from the germline V gene are LNHNV and YYDKDF (reference sequence). The CDR3 length is 12 residues. V gave up 3 bases and J gave up 14 bases; unmatched junction bases: 3.

This clone was detected only a few times. The gene calls are TRBV9 and TRBJ2-3; possible D gene TRBD2, 5 bases. The germline V gene has CDR1 SGDLS and CDR2 YYNGEE. The CDR3 runs to 16 residues. Trimming removed 4 bases at V and 1 base at J, with 16 bases between. As DNA, the CDR3 is TGTGCCAGCAGCCCCGTGGGAACTAGTGGCACAGATACGCAGTATTTT. This sequence encodes CASSPVGTSGTDTQYF. Based on the CDR3 plus reference TRBV9 and TRBJ2-3, the full variable domain is DSGVTQTPKHLITATGQRVTLRCSPRSGDLSVYWYQQSLDQGLQFLIQYYNGEERAKGNILERFSAQQFPDLHSELNLSSLELGDSALYFCASSPVGTSGTDTQYFGPGTRLTVL.

J is TRBJ2-7 and V is TRBV19, with D possibly TRBD1 on 5 matching bases. This CDR3 is 14 amino acids long. Germline V lookup: CDR1 LNHDA, CDR2 SQIVND (reference sequence). Trimming cost V 6 bases and J 2 bases, with 14 bases left between them. The CDR3 region is CASSLQGDPYEQYF. In DNA form, the CDR3 reads TGTGCCAGTAGCCTTCAGGGTGACCCCTACGAGCAGTACTTC.

In this sample, this clone turned up a few times. The chain combines TRBV6-6 with TRBJ2-7; 8 nucleotides align to TRBD1. After removal of 5 bases from V and 3 bases from J, the junction contained 9 bases not matched to a gene. The germline V gene encodes CDR1 MNHNY and CDR2 SVGAGI (reference sequence). The CDR3 sequence is 15 residues long. CDR3 loop: CASSAGQGGVYEQYF. The CDR3 bases are TGTGCCAGCAGTGCAGGACAGGGTGGCGTCTACGAGCAGTACTTC.

This clone was seen more than once but under ten times. Other DNA sequences in the same sample also yield this CDR3. The rearrangement joins TRBV2 to TRBJ2-5; D gene uncertain. The germline V gene encodes CDR1 SNHLY and CDR2 FYNNEI. V was pared by 6 bases and J by 5 bases, with 7 bases between. The CDR3 sequence is 11 residues long. The CDR3 nucleotides read TGTGCCAGCAGGGTGGGGGAGACCCAGTACTTC. This codes for CASRVGETQYF. Variable domain in full (rest from reference TRBV2 and TRBJ2-5): EPEVTQTPSHQVTQMGQEVILRCVPISNHLYFYWYRQILGQKVEFLVSFYNNEISEKSEIFDDQFSVERPDGSNFTLKIRSTKLEDSAMYFCASRVGETQYFGPGTRLLVL.

The V and J genes are TRBV10-3 and TRBJ2-2; 7 nucleotides line up with TRBD1. J gave up 0 bases and V 10 bases, and 8 bases lay outside the gene matches. The V gene's germline CDR1 is ENHRY and CDR2 SYGVKD. The CDR3 runs 15 residues. The CDR3 DNA follows: TGTGCCACTAAACGGGACAGAACGAACACCGGGGAGCTGTTTTTT. Translated, it gives CATKRDRTNTGELFF.

This clone was picked up a small number of times. V usage is TRBV27 and J usage is TRBJ1-5, with D hard to call. Trimming stripped 2 bases from V and 4 bases from J, with 9 bases between. The CDR3 extends over 14 amino acids. Germline loops: CDR1 MNHEY, CDR2 SMNVEV (reference sequence). This chain's CDR3 is CASSLTPTNQPQHF. CDR3 DNA sequence: TGTGCCAGCAGTTTAACCCCAACGAATCAGCCCCAGCATTTT.

The rearrangement uses TRBV6-6 and TRBJ2-7; D possibly corresponds to TRBD1 (6 bases). Trimming removed 5 bases from V and 8 bases from J, with 13 bases in between. Germline CDR1 is MNHNY and CDR2 is SVGAGI (reference sequence). This CDR3 spans 12 amino acids. The CDR3: CASSATQGKQYF. Written as DNA, the CDR3 is TGTGCCAGCAGTGCCACACAGGGAAAGCAGTACTTC.

This clone was detected a few times. V gene TRBV7-2 combines with J gene TRBJ2-5; 11 bases align to TRBD2. Germline CDR1 reads SGHTA; CDR2 reads FQGNSA. The CDR3 totals 17 residues. Germline trimming cut 5 bases from V and 9 bases from J; bases unmatched to any gene: 17. CDR3 loop: CASSLPGGSGRAVAQYF. In DNA, the CDR3 is TGTGCCAGCAGCCTGCCCGGGGGTAGCGGGAGGGCGGTAGCCCAGTACTTC.

The rearrangement links TRBV4-3 to TRBJ2-3, with TRBD2 matching 7 bases. Germline V gives CDR1 LGHNA, CDR2 YSLEER. The CDR3 runs 20 residues. V was clipped by 0 bases and J by 3 bases; unmatched bases: 18. CDR3 amino acids: CASSQDTVVEASGTTDTQYF. The CDR3, as DNA: TGCGCCAGCAGCCAAGATACGGTGGTGGAAGCTAGCGGTACGACAGATACGCAGTATTTT.

The gene calls are TRBV9 and TRBJ2-3; the D call may be TRBD1 or TRBD2 (7 bases each). Germline CDR1 and CDR2: SGDLS and YYNGEE. V was cut by 3 bases and J by 5 bases, with 22 bases left in between. The CDR3 sequence is 17 residues long. The CDR3 DNA reads TGTGCCAGCAGCGCCCTCCAGGGGGGGGGTCACATAGATACGCAGTATTTT. Translating it yields CASSALQGGGHIDTQYF.

The V and J genes are TRBV11-2 and TRBJ2-3; D possibly uses TRBD1 or TRBD2 (5 bases each). The germline V and J ends were trimmed by 5 bases and 8 bases, with 14 bases remaining between them. Germline CDR1 SGHAT, CDR2 FQNNGV. CDR3 length: 13 residues. The CDR3 protein is CASSRTTRGTQYF. Written as DNA, the CDR3 is TGTGCCAGCAGCCGAACCACTAGGGGTACGCAGTATTTT.

V gene TRBV27 combines with J gene TRBJ2-7, with a possible D match to TRBD1 (5 bases). The CDR3 sequence is 16 residues long. Germline CDR1 and CDR2: MNHEY and SMNVEV (reference sequence). The V end lost 0 bases, the J end lost 2 bases, and 14 bases lay between the germline ends. The CDR3 coding sequence is TGTGCCAGCAGTTTATCCCCAGCGACAGCAGCCTACGAGCAGTACTTC. Its translation: CASSLSPATAAYEQYF.

For the CDR3, the DNA is TGTGCCAGCAGTTTGAGTAGCCGCGTTCAGTACTTC. It translates to CASSLSSRVQYF. The chain carries TRBV27 and TRBJ2-4; D remains ambiguous. Germline CDR1 reads MNHEY; CDR2 reads SMNVEV (reference sequence). Trimming took off 3 bases at V and 11 bases at J, with 11 bases between the two ends. The CDR3 runs 12 residues.

This chain joins TRBV18 and TRBJ2-7, with 7 nucleotides matching TRBD1. Germline values: CDR1 KGHSH, CDR2 LQKENI. The CDR3 is made up of 14 amino acids. After removal of 6 bases from V and 4 bases from J, the junction contained 9 bases not matched to a gene. CDR3 coding DNA: TGTGCCAGCTCCCGCGCCGGGACAGATTACGAGCAGTACTTC. Encoded protein: CASSRAGTDYEQYF.